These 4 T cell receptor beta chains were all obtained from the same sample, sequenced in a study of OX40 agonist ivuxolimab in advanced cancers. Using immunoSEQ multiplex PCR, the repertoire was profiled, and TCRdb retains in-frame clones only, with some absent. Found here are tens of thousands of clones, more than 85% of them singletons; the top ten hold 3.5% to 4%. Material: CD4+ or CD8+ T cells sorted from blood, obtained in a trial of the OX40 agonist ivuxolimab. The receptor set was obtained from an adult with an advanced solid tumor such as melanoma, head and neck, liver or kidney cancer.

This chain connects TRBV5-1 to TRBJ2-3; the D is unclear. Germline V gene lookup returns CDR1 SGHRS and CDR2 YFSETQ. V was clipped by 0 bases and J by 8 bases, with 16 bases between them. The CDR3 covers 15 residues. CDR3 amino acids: CASSLESGPLVTQYF. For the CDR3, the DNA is TGCGCCAGCAGCTTGGAATCCGGACCCCTTGTTACGCAGTATTTT.

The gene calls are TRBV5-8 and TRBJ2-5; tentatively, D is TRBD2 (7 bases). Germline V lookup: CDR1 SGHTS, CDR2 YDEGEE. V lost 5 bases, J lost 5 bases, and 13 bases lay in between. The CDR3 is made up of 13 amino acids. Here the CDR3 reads CASSFRGAETQYF. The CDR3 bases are TGTGCCAGCAGTTTCCGGGGGGCGGAGACCCAGTACTTC.

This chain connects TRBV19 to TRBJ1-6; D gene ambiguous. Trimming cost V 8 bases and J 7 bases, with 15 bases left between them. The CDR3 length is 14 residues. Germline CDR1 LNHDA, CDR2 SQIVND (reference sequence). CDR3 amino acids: CASSSQVGNSPLHF. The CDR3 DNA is TGTGCCAGTTCCTCCCAGGTTGGAAATTCACCCCTCCACTTT.

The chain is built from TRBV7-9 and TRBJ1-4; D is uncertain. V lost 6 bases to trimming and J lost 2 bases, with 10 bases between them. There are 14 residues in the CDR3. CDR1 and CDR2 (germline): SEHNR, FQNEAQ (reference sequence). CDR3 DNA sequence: TGTGCCAGCAGTGCGGTCGCGACTAATGAAAAACTGTTTTTT. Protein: CASSAVATNEKLFF.